The entry below describes one TCR beta chain. This entry comes from a study of blood T cell repertoires in COVID-19. The wider study: The United States, Italy and Spain provided the acute and convalescent COVID-19 samples.

V was shortened by 7 bases and J by 2 bases, with 8 bases between the two germline ends. The CDR3 covers 12 residues. The V gene's germline CDR1 is SNHLY and CDR2 FYNNEI. Method: immunoSEQ multiplex PCR; TCRdb's copy keeps in-frame clones and lacks some. Of 180,000 or so clones listed, approximately 89% are singletons. V usage is TRBV2 and J usage is TRBJ2-5, with D uncertain. The TCR sequence derives from a woman aged 18 to 35 who had recovered from COVID-19. The sample was PBMCs or T cells enriched from blood (not recorded which). The CDR3 DNA sequence: TGTGCCAGCACCAACACACAAGAGACCCAGTACTTC. This gives the protein CASTNTQETQYF.